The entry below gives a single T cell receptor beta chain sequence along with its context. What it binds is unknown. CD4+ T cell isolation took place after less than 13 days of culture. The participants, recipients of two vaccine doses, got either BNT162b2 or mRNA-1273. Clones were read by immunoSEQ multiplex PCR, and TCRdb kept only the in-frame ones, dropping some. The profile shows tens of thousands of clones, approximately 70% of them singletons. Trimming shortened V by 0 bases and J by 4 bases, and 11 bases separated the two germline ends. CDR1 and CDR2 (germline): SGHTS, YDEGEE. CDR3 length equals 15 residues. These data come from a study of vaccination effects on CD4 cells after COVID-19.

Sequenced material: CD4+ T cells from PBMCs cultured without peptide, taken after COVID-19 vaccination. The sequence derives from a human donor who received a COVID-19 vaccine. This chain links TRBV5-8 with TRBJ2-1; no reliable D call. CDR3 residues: CASSLEGFEYNEQFF. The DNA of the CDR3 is TGTGCCAGCAGCTTGGAAGGGTTTGAGTACAATGAGCAGTTCTTC.